The 18 T cell receptor beta chains below all came from one sample that was sequenced in a study of blood T cells in healthy people across ages. The authors ran a second PCR of 7 to 11 cycles using a sample-barcoded 5' primer and a J-beta primer mix. TCRdb used MiXCR to reprocess the 5' RACE reads, holding one entry per CDR3 protein. The sample yields approximately 830,000 distinct CDR3 sequences, around 68% seen once. The sequencing input was blood. Receptor source: a man aged 25-45 years in good health.

The chain recombines TRBV6-2 or TRBV6-3 with TRBJ2-4; no clear D. Germline CDR1 and CDR2: MNHEY and SVGEGT. Trimming took off 2 bases at V and 6 bases at J, with 11 bases between the two ends. The CDR3 contains 14 residues. This CDR3 is CASSYQGGLNIQYF. CDR3 sequence (DNA): TGTGCCAGCAGTTACCAAGGTGGATTAAACATTCAGTACTTC.

The V gene is TRBV27, the J gene TRBJ2-5; no definite D call. The DNA end is more similar to TRBJ2-7, so the J call may be wrong. The V gene's germline CDR1 is MNHEY and CDR2 SMNVEV (reference sequence). CDR3 length equals 13 residues. The CDR3 here is CASGYRRNYEQYF. The CDR3 DNA follows: TGTGCCAGCGGATATCGTAGGAACTACGAGCAGTACTTC.

This clonotype showed up just a few times. The chain joins TRBV28 to TRBJ2-2; 13 nucleotides align to TRBD2. The junction had 5 bases not matched to a gene; V was cut back by 6 bases and J by 4 bases. The germline V gene encodes CDR1 MDHEN and CDR2 SYDVKM. The CDR3 sequence is 16 residues long. This CDR3 reads CASRQLAGGFTGELFF. CDR3 sequence (DNA): TGTGCCAGCAGACAACTAGCGGGGGGGTTCACCGGGGAGCTGTTTTTT. Full variable domain (missing parts from reference TRBV28 and TRBJ2-2): DVKVTQSSRYLVKRTGEKVFLECVQDMDHENMFWYRQDPGLGLRLIYFSYDVKMKEKGDIPEGYSVSREKKERFSLILESASTNQTSMYLCASRQLAGGFTGELFFGEGSRLTVL.

This clonotype was detected only once. The chain employs TRBV9 and TRBJ2-1; D gene ambiguous. Per germline, CDR1 SGDLS and CDR2 YYNGEE. Between the trimmed V and J ends, which lost 4 bases and 6 bases, there was a span of 8 bases. The CDR3 totals 12 residues. In nucleotides, the CDR3 is TGTGCCAGCAGCCATCGGAGCAATGAGCAGTTCTTC. Translated, it gives CASSHRSNEQFF.

The chain links TRBV6-2 or TRBV6-3 to TRBJ2-4, with 8 bases identical to TRBD1. Trimming at V came to 6 bases and at J to 8 bases, leaving 9 bases not matched to a gene. The germline V gene has CDR1 MNHEY and CDR2 SVGEGT. This CDR3 is 14 amino acids long. The CDR3 DNA follows: TGTGCCAGCAGGCCCCCAGGGGGCCCCTACATTCAGTACTTC. It codes for CASRPPGGPYIQYF.

This clonotype was seen a few times. The chain is built from TRBV2 and TRBJ1-2; 9 nucleotides agree with TRBD1. Germline CDR1 is SNHLY and CDR2 is FYNNEI. The CDR3 is made up of 13 amino acids. The junction had 7 bases not matched to a gene; V was cut back by 7 bases and J by 7 bases. The CDR3 spells CASMTGGRGGYTF. The DNA of the CDR3 is TGTGCCAGCATGACAGGGGGTCGAGGTGGCTACACCTTC. Full variable domain (outside the CDR3, taken from reference TRBV2 and TRBJ1-2): EPEVTQTPSHQVTQMGQEVILRCVPISNHLYFYWYRQILGQKVEFLVSFYNNEISEKSEIFDDQFSVERPDGSNFTLKIRSTKLEDSAMYFCASMTGGRGGYTFGSGTRLTVV.

The V call is TRBV20-1, the J call TRBJ2-1; D gene unclear. The CDR3 is 15 amino acids. Deletions cut 4 bases from V and 6 bases from J, with 19 bases between. The germline V gene encodes CDR1 DFQATT and CDR2 SNEGSKA (reference sequence). The CDR3 coding sequence is TGCAGTGCTAACCCGCACTCCATGGGGTCCAATGAGCAGTTCTTC. This encodes CSANPHSMGSNEQFF.

This clonotype was seen a few times. This chain joins TRBV6-2 or TRBV6-3 and TRBJ2-3; 9 bases fit TRBD1. After removal of 7 bases from V and 3 bases from J, the junction contained 5 bases not matched to a gene. Germline CDR1 MNHEY, CDR2 SVGEGT. The CDR3 length is 14 residues. CDR3: CASKDGQGTDTQYF. CDR3 DNA sequence: TGTGCCAGCAAGGACGGACAGGGGACAGATACGCAGTATTTT.

In the case of this clonotype: This may be a read error: a much more frequent sequence differs by one nucleotide. The rearrangement joins TRBV5-1 to TRBJ2-7; 7 bases are shared with TRBD1. From germline, CDR1 is SGHRS and CDR2 YFSETQ. The CDR3 is made up of 13 amino acids. V was clipped by 4 bases and J by 4 bases; unmatched bases: 5. The CDR3 DNA sequence: TGCGCCAGCAGCACGACAGGGAGATACGAGCAGTACTTC. It encodes CASSTTGRYEQYF. The full variable domain, in which reference TRBV5-1 and TRBJ2-7 provide the parts outside the CDR3, is KAGVTQTPRYLIKTRGQQVTLSCSPISGHRSVSWYQQTPGQGLQFLFEYFSETQRNKGNFPGRFSGRQFSNSRSEMNVSTLELGDSALYLCASSTTGRYEQYFGPGTRLTVT.

On this clonotype itself: The junction departs from germline at one end; a sequencing error may be responsible. V gene TRBV29-1 combines with J gene TRBJ1-2, with 7 positions matching TRBD1. The CDR3 spans 13 residues. Germline V gene lookup returns CDR1 SQVTM and CDR2 ANQGSEA. CDR3 DNA: TGTAGCGTTCGCAGGGACAGTAACTATGGCTACACCTTC. Translated, it gives CSVRRDSNYGYTF. The full variable domain, completed using reference TRBV29-1 and TRBJ1-2, is SAVISQKPSRDICQRGTSLTIQCQVDSQVTMMFWYRQQPGQSLTLIATANQGSEATYESGFVIDKFPISRPNLTFSTLTVSNMSPEDSSIYLCSVRRDSNYGYTFGSGTRLTVV.

This clonotype was recorded a few times. The V gene is TRBV6-6, the J gene TRBJ1-1, with 7 bases fitting TRBD1. There are 14 residues in the CDR3. The V segment lost 8 bases and the J segment 4 bases; nucleotides outside the gene matches: 10. Germline lookup yields CDR1 MNHNY and CDR2 SVGAGI (reference sequence). CDR3 in amino acids: CASFPNRGGTEAFF. CDR3 DNA: TGTGCCAGCTTCCCGAACAGGGGAGGCACTGAAGCTTTCTTT.

This clonotype was detected a few times. The V call is TRBV10-3, the J call TRBJ2-7, with TRBD1 identical over 9 bases. This CDR3 has 13 amino acids. The germline V gene has CDR1 ENHRY and CDR2 SYGVKD. The trim removed 10 bases at V and 5 bases at J, leaving 9 bases unmatched. In DNA, the CDR3 is TGTGCCACGACCGGGACAGGGAACAACGAGCAGTACTTC. This translates into CATTGTGNNEQYF.

The V and J genes are TRBV20-1 and TRBJ2-7; TRBD2 is a possible D gene (6 bases). Matching the DNA end better, TRBJ2-5 makes the J call doubtful. Germline V gives CDR1 DFQATT, CDR2 SNEGSKA (reference sequence). This CDR3 has 14 amino acids. In DNA form, the CDR3 reads TGCAGTGCTTCCTCGGGACTCTTTGAAGAGACCCAGTACTTC. Translated: CSASSGLFEETQYF.

This clonotype occurred a few times. The CDR3 loop reads CASSSWGSDYGYTF. In DNA form, the CDR3 reads TGTGCCAGCAGTTCCTGGGGGAGTGACTATGGCTACACCTTC. The chain combines TRBV27 with TRBJ1-2; a possible D gene is TRBD1 (5 bases). Per the germline V gene, CDR1 is MNHEY and CDR2 is SMNVEV (reference sequence). The CDR3 covers 14 residues. The ends were cut back, 4 bases at V and 3 bases at J, with 12 bases in the middle.

The CDR3 here is CASSPTGSGYNEQFF. DNA for the CDR3: TGTGCCAGCAGTCCGACAGGGAGCGGCTACAATGAGCAGTTCTTC. V usage is TRBV6-2 or TRBV6-3 and J usage is TRBJ2-1, with 7 bases identical to TRBD1. V trimming: 5 bases; J trimming: 3 bases; junction bases outside the gene matches: 7. CDR1 is MNHEY and CDR2 is SVGEGT in the germline V gene. The length of the CDR3 is 15 residues.

This clonotype was observed once. The chain uses TRBV29-1 and TRBJ2-1; weak D call: TRBD1 (5 bases). The germline V gene has CDR1 SQVTM and CDR2 ANQGSEA. Trimming pared 4 bases from V and 1 base from J, leaving 11 bases between. The CDR3 sequence is 14 residues long. Here the CDR3 reads CSVAGSFSYNEQFF. The CDR3 DNA follows: TGCAGCGTTGCAGGGTCTTTTTCCTACAATGAGCAGTTCTTC.

This sequence joins TRBV9 and TRBJ2-5; D gene ambiguous. Germline V gene sequence: CDR1 SGDLS, CDR2 YYNGEE. CDR3 length: 15 residues. The V and J ends lost 0 bases and 1 base respectively, with 10 bases between them. The CDR3 region has the DNA TGTGCCAGCAGCGTAGCTGGGGTTACCCAAGAGACCCAGTACTTC. This codes for CASSVAGVTQETQYF. The full variable domain, completed using reference TRBV9 and TRBJ2-5, is DSGVTQTPKHLITATGQRVTLRCSPRSGDLSVYWYQQSLDQGLQFLIQYYNGEERAKGNILERFSAQQFPDLHSELNLSSLELGDSALYFCASSVAGVTQETQYFGPGTRLLVL.

As for this clonotype: Compared with germline, one end of the junction differs, possibly owing to a read error. The genes are TRBV25-1 and TRBJ1-6, with 12 bases that match TRBD1. The CDR3 contains 18 residues. The germline V gene has CDR1 MGHDK and CDR2 SYGVNS. CDR3 nucleotide sequence: TGTGCCAGCAGTGAGGCCCGGGACAGGGGGCTTTATAGTTCACCCCTCCACTTT. The encoded protein is CASSEARDRGLYSSPLHF. The full variable domain, its missing parts supplied by reference TRBV25-1 and TRBJ1-6, is EADIYQTPRYLVIGTGKKITLECSQTMGHDKMYWYQQDPGMELHLIHYSYGVNSTEKGDLSSESTVSRIRTEHFPLTLESARPSHTSQYLCASSEARDRGLYSSPLHFGNGTRLTVT.